This TCR beta chain was retrieved from a study of cytomegalovirus exposure and HLA in healthy donors listed by TCRdb under 2017. For the wider study: An earlier analysis of several hundred of the donors reported 250 to 300 Gb of sequence data and 117 million unique TCR beta sequences obtained from about 179 million T cells. About 330 gigabases of sequencing data and 75 million to 85 million unique TCR sequences made up an early release that covered fewer than 650 HLA-typed donors. Among the approximately 430 genotyped donors, around 81% belonged to the genetic ancestry cluster associated with self-reported Caucasian donors. The study was designed to test whether signatures of past pathogen exposure could be identified by cataloging public T cell receptors. The T cell repertoires of some 670 subjects were profiled by immunosequencing and related to cytomegalovirus serostatus. Along with the approximately 700-subject first cohort, a separate validation cohort of 120 different subjects was used. To predict cytomegalovirus infection status, the study brought together high-throughput TCR immunosequencing, statistical association of individual TCRs with disease status, and machine learning. In a later analysis, previously published TCR beta repertoires from some 640 donors were re-analyzed and high-resolution HLA genotyping was added so that TCR occurrence patterns could be studied. In the later analysis, no new phenotypic data were used to find candidate immune exposures; instead, reliance was placed on TCR beta sequences and their occurrence across donors. To decide whether each TCR beta V gene segment behaved as functional or pseudogenic, an earlier analysis of several hundred of the donors relied on high-throughput TCR beta sequencing. Alongside the repertoire data, information on donor age, sex, ethnicity and CMV serostatus was compiled. Genome-wide SNP genotypes for about 65% of the 666 donors were used in a later genetic analysis, which treated that subset as a discovery cohort. Every repertoire in the discovery cohort had been generated on one and the same sequencing platform. HLA typing included class I and class II loci at four-digit resolution. The number of donors typed differed by locus, with about 629-640 for A, B, C, DRB1 and DQB1, 522 for DQA1, 600 to 610 for DPA1, and 450 to 480 for DPB1. A handful of DR-DQ haplotypes were handled as single units for association and clustering because linkage in the cohort was strong. Across under 500 genotyped donors of the cohort, an average of about 240,000 unique TCR beta nucleotide sequences per donor were sequenced, and around 20% of those sequences were non-productive.

From its cysteine to its phenylalanine, the CDR3 spans 15 amino acids. Just the 45-base CDR3 DNA is kept, in frame starting at base 1. Trimmed from V: 6 bases; trimmed from J: 7 bases; junction bases lacking a gene match: 10. CDR1 LNHDA and CDR2 SQIVND are derived from the germline V gene (reference sequence). The cohort consisted of more than 650 healthy bone marrow donors. At the time of sampling, all cohort members were nominally healthy, though unrecorded immune exposures were likely present. The donor tested CMV seronegative and was one of the 352 seronegative cohort members. A peripheral blood sample was provided by each donor, and peripheral blood mononuclear cells were used for TCR beta sequencing. Genomic DNA was extracted from the blood cell samples with the Qiagen DNeasy Blood Extraction Kit. Points the paper makes about the study in general: While some public TCRs were present in many individuals, most TCR sequences turned up only very rarely across donors. In vitro tests confirmed that three of the cytomegalovirus-associated TCR beta chains recognize cytomegalovirus antigens. The sequencing pipeline was judged likely to have produced a cluster of highly shared sequence variants as a technical artifact. A later genetic analysis reported fewer N-insertions in productive TCRs among donors in an Asian-associated ancestry cluster than the roughly 720-donor mean. When HLA alleles, especially DR and DQ, strongly co-occurred, attributing TCR associations to individual alleles was difficult. The earlier analysis of about 600 of the donors excluded 15 to 20 rarely observed V segments, including chromosome 9 orphons, because counts were too low. The study listed 164 TCR beta chains as associated with cytomegalovirus. In a later genetic analysis, a missense DCLRE1C variant was associated with V-gene and J-gene trimming of TCR beta chains, and the association was replicated in an independent cohort. In a later analysis, HLA-associated TCR beta chains were found to be more clonally expanded and to have lower generation probabilities than equally common non-associated chains. Roughly uniform sequencing depth across donors was assumed in presence/absence analyses, although this assumption may not hold. Several of the top co-occurrence clusters appeared to be linked to parvovirus B19, influenza, CMV and Epstein-Barr virus, according to a later analysis. Immune exposure information for the cohort was limited to CMV serostatus. Broadly in line with IMGT annotations, most TCR beta V segments showed up in productive rearrangements about 87% or about 30% of the time in an earlier analysis of approximately 600 of the donors. A further reported finding was that TCR beta sequences accurately predicted the HLA-A and HLA-B alleles for most subjects in the first cohort. Some IMGT-functional V segments, including TRBV6-2 and TRBV6-3, could not be told apart with the 87-base-pair reads, so those segments were excluded. Linkage disequilibrium might explain the correlated functional status among segregating V segments, but an unknown experimental factor could not be excluded. The authors suggested that the approach could potentially be generalized to other disease states and immunological phenotypes. Because HLA typing was missing for some donors at each locus, association tests included only the typed subset. A later analysis found that TCR association rates varied across HLA loci, with DRB1 alleles showing the most associated TCRs and HLA-C alleles the fewest. The classifier was reported to diagnose cytomegalovirus status with high specificity and sensitivity in both the original and validation cohorts. Most CMV-associated TCR beta chains appeared to be HLA-restricted in a later analysis, and the HLA associations seemed to be driven largely by CMV exposure. A later analysis associated about 17,000 TCR beta sequences with specific HLA alleles at a false discovery rate of 0.05. This cohort had only TCR beta chains sequenced, and the lack of alpha or paired-chain data limited which features could be detected.

Concerning this clone itself: The target of this receptor is not known. It has no much larger one-base neighbor in the sample; base qualities were not kept.

The library was obtained by the immunoSEQ multiplex PCR assay. A mixture of 60 forward primers for TCR Vbeta segments and 13 reverse primers for TCR Jbeta segments was used in the multiplex PCR. A multiplex PCR assay on genomic DNA amplified the CDR3 region of rearranged TCR beta genes. The Illumina HiSeq System was used to sequence the amplified TCR beta libraries as 87-base-pair reads. For the original study's pipeline: A later analysis counted about 80 million unique TCR beta chains across the 670 or so repertoires, and 9.5 million to 11 million of these chains were shared by at least two donors. Raw reads were error-corrected and collapsed into unique sequences with a nearest-neighbor algorithm that merged closely related sequences to remove PCR and sequencing errors. To assign V, D and J gene segments, CDR3 sequences were aligned to IMGT reference sequences. For a sequence to be retained, at least a six-nucleotide match to both a V gene segment and a J gene segment was required. Rearrangements were called productive when the CDR3 lacked stop codons and stayed in frame with V and J; all others were non-productive. CDR3 was defined according to IMGT convention as the region running from the second conserved V-encoded cysteine to the conserved J-encoded phenylalanine. In an earlier analysis of 500 to 650 of the donors, sequences lacking an unambiguous match to a single V gene segment were excluded. An earlier analysis of 550 to 650 of the donors classified V segments as functional when productive rearrangements were above 56.7% and as segregating when the standard deviation between donors was above 5%. To diagnose cytomegalovirus status from the catalog of TCR beta chain sequences, a statistical classification framework was built. V and J gene assignment, in a later analysis, came from comparing TCR nucleotide sequences with IMGT/GENE-DB human TR gene sequences. Using the TCRdist pipeline, a later analysis assigned CDR3 sequences along with most-parsimonious VDJ recombination scenarios. A later analysis defined each TCR beta chain by its CDR3 amino acid sequence plus V-gene family, and excluded reads lacking a unique V-gene family. In a later analysis, 450 to 600 highly shared, low-generation-probability nucleotide sequences were removed to address suspected cross-contamination and a sequencing artifact. A later analysis calculated a clonal expansion index for each public chain from normalized within-repertoire ranks of inferred template counts. In a later analysis, generation probabilities were computed with a VDJ recombination model fitted to out-of-frame rearrangements, and the resulting probabilities were checked against IGoR. Hypergeometric tests were used in a later analysis to score TCR-TCR, TCR-HLA and TCR-CMV co-occurrence, with a repertoire-size bias correction applied to the TCR pairs. A later analysis estimated false discovery rates by permuting HLA or CMV assignments 20 times. In a later analysis, co-occurring TCRs were grouped with DBSCAN, and TCRdist sequence similarity was added when clustering was performed within HLA-allele-positive subsets. Co-occurrence clustering excluded repertoires with fewer than 30,000 or more than 120,000 public chains, plus five with anomalous nucleotide sharing. In TCRdb, the immuneACCESS table is reduced to in-frame sequences with V and J assigned. These tables do not hold every clone; where another copy was compared, an unresolved V gene accounts for under half, and the others remain unexplained. V, J and clone size were drawn from that table, and D and trimming were deduced from the DNA. The sample table records roughly 44,000 clones; 65% to 85% of these occur just once. Around 3% of the sample lies in the top ten.

The chain is encoded by TRBV19 joined to TRBJ2-1, and 9 junction bases match TRBD2. This receptor was identified in a man aged 50 or older in good health and CMV-seronegative. The sample consisted of PBMCs. In nucleotide form, the sequence is TGTGCCAGTAGATCCCAGGCGGGAGGGCGAAATGAGCAGTTCTTC. Its product reads: CASRSQAGGRNEQFF.